This TCR beta chain originates from a study of T cell changes during pregnancy in multiple sclerosis. CDR1 is LNHDA and CDR2 is SQIVND in the germline V gene (reference sequence). The ends were cut back, 3 bases at V and 3 bases at J, with 6 bases in the middle. There are 13 residues in the CDR3. Measured with immunoSEQ multiplex PCR; TCRdb has only the in-frame clones, and not every one. The sample records 85,000 to 130,000 clones, roughly 93% being singletons. This TCR was sampled from a female donor with multiple sclerosis, enrolled in a pregnancy study. The rearrangement joins TRBV19 to TRBJ1-5; D remains unclear. The starting material was peripheral blood, obtained before pregnancy. The CDR3 coding sequence is TGTGCCAGTAGTATCACACCCAATCAGCCCCAGCATTTT. Translating gives CASSITPNQPQHF.